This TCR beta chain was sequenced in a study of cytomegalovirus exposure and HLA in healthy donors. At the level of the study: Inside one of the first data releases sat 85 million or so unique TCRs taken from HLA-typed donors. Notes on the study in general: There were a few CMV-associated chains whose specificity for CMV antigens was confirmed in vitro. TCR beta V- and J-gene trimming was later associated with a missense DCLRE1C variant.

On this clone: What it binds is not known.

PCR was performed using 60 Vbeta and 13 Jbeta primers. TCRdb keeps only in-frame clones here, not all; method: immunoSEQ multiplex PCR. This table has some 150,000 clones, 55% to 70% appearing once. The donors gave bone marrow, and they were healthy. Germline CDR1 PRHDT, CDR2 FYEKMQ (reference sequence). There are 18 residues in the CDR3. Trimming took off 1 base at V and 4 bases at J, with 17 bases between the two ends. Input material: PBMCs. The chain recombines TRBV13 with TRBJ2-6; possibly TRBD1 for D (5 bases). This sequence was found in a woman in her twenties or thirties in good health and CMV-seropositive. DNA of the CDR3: TGTGCCAGCAGCTTAGCCTCGCAGGGTACGGCCGGGGCCAACGTCCTGACTTTC. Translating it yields CASSLASQGTAGANVLTF.